A single TCR beta chain is shown here with its context. Sequenced by immunoSEQ multiplex PCR; TCRdb stores in-frame clones only, minus some. The sample records approximately 35,000 clones, 80% to 95% being singletons. This entry belongs to a study of T cell changes during pregnancy in multiple sclerosis. V lost 1 base to trimming and J lost 7 bases, with 11 bases between them. CDR3 length equals 14 residues. Germline loops: CDR1 MGHRA, CDR2 YSYEKL. This sequence was found in a female donor with multiple sclerosis, enrolled in a pregnancy study. The sample taken for sequencing was PBMCs (not recorded whether the cells were cultured). The chain joins TRBV4-1 to TRBJ2-1; the D gene is possibly TRBD2 (5 bases). Here the CDR3 DNA reads TGCGCCAGCAGCCAAGGGCTAGCAGCAAATGAGCAGTTCTTC. Amino acids: CASSQGLAANEQFF.